This TCR beta chain was recorded in a study of CD8 T cells in ankylosing spondylitis. Findings and caveats of the study: It was reported that disease-linked clones were significantly enriched in matched ankylosing spondylitis synovial fluid.

Note on this clonotype: The target antigen is unknown.

TCRdb called the 5' RACE reads again in MiXCR, with one record for every CDR3 protein. The repertoire holds about 160,000 distinct CDR3 sequences, with around two fifths as singletons. Sequenced material: synovial fluid, either unsorted or a sorted T cell fraction (not recorded which). The sequence was obtained from a male donor with ankylosing spondylitis.

The CDR3 reads CASSYSTTGRHSPLHF. The CDR3 nucleotides are TGTGCCAGCAGTTACAGCACGACAGGTCGCCACTCACCCCTCCACTTT. The chain employs TRBV6-5 and TRBJ1-6; weak D call: TRBD1 (6 bases). V was trimmed by 2 bases and J by 10 bases, leaving 18 bases between them. Germline V gene lookup returns CDR1 MNHEY and CDR2 SVGAGI. The CDR3 has 16 amino acids.